This record covers a single TCR beta chain. This record comes from a study of blood T cells in healthy people across ages. The use of a sample-barcoded 5' primer and a J-beta primer mix characterized a second PCR of 7 to 11 cycles. Every sample gave at least 3 million paired-end reads containing CDR3. In TCRdb, the 5' RACE reads were re-called with MiXCR into one record per CDR3 protein. Of about 1.4 million distinct CDR3 sequences listed, roughly 59% are singletons. A minimum of 7 million PBMCs was isolated per sample. Samples each yielded at least 6 micrograms of total RNA. This CDR3 has 14 amino acids. Germline CDR1 and CDR2: SGDLS and YYNGEE. V gave up 3 bases and J gave up 3 bases, with 10 bases separating them.

Sequenced: blood. V usage is TRBV9 and J usage is TRBJ2-1; D possibly corresponds to TRBD1 (6 bases). The TCR was taken from a man aged 18 to 30 in good health. For the CDR3, the DNA is TGTGCCAGCAGCGGTACAGGGTTCTACAATGAGCAGTTCTTC. Amino acids: CASSGTGFYNEQFF.